This TCR beta chain was obtained from a study of blood T cell repertoires in COVID-19. V shed 5 bases and J shed 4 bases, with 17 bases lying between them. Germline lookup yields CDR1 SGHTA and CDR2 FQGNSA. The length of the CDR3 is 16 residues. Original methodology: Researchers report that nucleated cell counts were estimated from reference gene primer amplification. Repertoires were generated with immunoSEQ multiplex PCR, while TCRdb's copy carries only in-frame clones and drops some. V and J calls and clone size are copied from that table; D and trimming were computed from the DNA. The data contain 60,000 to 75,000 clones, roughly 89% of them singletons.

The TCR comes from a man aged 25-45 years with acute or convalescent COVID-19. Input material: peripheral blood. The chain joins TRBV7-2 to TRBJ2-2, with D possibly matching TRBD2 (5 bases). CDR3 bases: TGTGCCAGCAGCACCCCCCGGGGAGCGGCCACCGGGGAGCTGTTTTTT. Amino acid sequence: CASSTPRGAATGELFF.